Listed below are T cell receptor beta chains from one sample, sequenced in a study of beta chain features in type 1 diabetes. The data were produced by immunoSEQ multiplex PCR, yet TCRdb's version contains in-frame clones alone and is incomplete. This sample carries hundreds of thousands of clones, approximately 11% of them seen once, and the ten largest clones take more than 0.015%. The sample consisted of naive CD4+ T cells from blood. The receptors originated from a man aged 25-40 years with type 1 diabetes. Both conserved end residues are part of each CDR3. Fields, in order: V gene, J gene, CDR3 length, D gene, clone size, CDR3 protein, CDR3 DNA. The D gene is left open where the match is weak. Not every row has a clone size; where given, it reads once, few, many or a size class.

TRBV29-1	TRBJ1-3	13	TRBD1	.	CSVGDRAGNTIYF	TGCAGCGTTGGAGACAGGGCTGGAAACACCATATATTTT
TRBV9	TRBJ2-7	15	TRBD1	few	CASSVATGTGLVQYF	TGTGCCAGCAGCGTAGCTACTGGGACAGGGTTAGTGCAGTACTTC
TRBV10-3	TRBJ2-7	14	.	few	CAISATTEPYEQYF	TGTGCCATCAGTGCGACGACAGAACCCTACGAGCAGTACTTC
TRBV6-1	TRBJ1-2	13	.	.	CASSEGANYGYTF	TGTGCCAGCAGTGAGGGAGCTAACTATGGCTACACCTTC
TRBV5-4	TRBJ2-5	15	TRBD2	few	CASSPTGTRQETQYF	TGTGCCAGCAGTCCAACCGGGACTAGACAAGAGACCCAGTACTTC
TRBV15	TRBJ2-2	16	.	.	CATSSGENPPSGELFF	TGTGCCACCAGCAGTGGGGAGAATCCACCGTCCGGGGAGCTGTTTTTT
TRBV7-9	TRBJ1-6	13	.	few	CASSGGTNSPLHF	TGTGCCAGCAGCGGCGGAACGAATTCACCCCTCCACTTT
TRBV6-1	TRBJ1-1	14	.	.	CASSEERGNTEAFF	TGTGCCAGCAGTGAAGAGCGGGGGAACACTGAAGCTTTCTTT
TRBV11-2	TRBJ2-7	14	.	.	CASTTRQSSYEQYF	TGTGCCAGCACCACGCGGCAGAGCTCCTACGAGCAGTACTTC
TRBV28	TRBJ1-4	14	.	.	CASSPGSTNEKLFF	TGTGCCAGCAGTCCAGGGTCAACTAATGAAAAACTGTTTTTT
TRBV29-1	TRBJ1-2	14	.	.	CSVGVRRGSDGYTF	TGCAGCGTTGGTGTTCGCAGGGGAAGTGATGGCTACACCTTC
TRBV25-1	TRBJ2-3	13	.	.	CASSEFVTDTQYF	TGTGCCAGCAGTGAGTTCGTCACAGATACGCAGTATTTT
TRBV5-1	TRBJ1-6	15	.	few	CASSAGTKDNSPLHF	TGCGCCAGCAGCGCCGGGACAAAGGATAATTCACCCCTCCACTTT
TRBV18	TRBJ1-1	16	.	few	CASSPLTGEKNTEAFF	TGTGCCAGCTCACCCCTTACGGGTGAGAAGAACACTGAAGCTTTCTTT
TRBV14	TRBJ2-6	14	.	.	CASSSSSGANVLTF	TGTGCCAGCAGCTCCTCCTCTGGGGCCAACGTCCTGACTTTC
TRBV2	TRBJ1-2	16	TRBD1	few	CASSDDRGLGSYGYTF	TGTGCCAGCAGTGATGACAGGGGTCTGGGTAGCTATGGCTACACCTTC
TRBV5-4	TRBJ2-5	13	.	few	CASSLGAKETQYF	TGTGCCAGCAGCTTGGGGGCAAAAGAGACCCAGTACTTC
TRBV4-2	TRBJ1-1	14	TRBD1	.	CASSHRGENTEAFF	TGTGCCAGCAGCCACAGGGGGGAGAACACTGAAGCTTTCTTT
TRBV18	TRBJ2-3	15	.	few	CASSPRPEATDTQYF	TGTGCCAGCTCACCACGACCAGAGGCCACAGATACGCAGTATTTT
TRBV7-9	TRBJ2-7	11	.	few	CASSFSYEQYF	TGTGCCAGCAGCTTCAGCTACGAGCAGTACTTC
TRBV30	TRBJ2-7	15	.	few	CAWSRTWTAFGEQYF	TGTGCCTGGAGCAGAACTTGGACAGCTTTTGGGGAGCAGTACTTC
TRBV19	TRBJ2-3	14	.	few	CASSRSGGLDTQYF	TGTGCCAGTAGTAGGAGCGGCGGGCTCGATACGCAGTATTTT
TRBV11-2	TRBJ1-2	15	TRBD1	few	CASSPGTGGTYGYTF	TGTGCCAGCAGCCCCGGGACAGGGGGGACCTATGGCTACACCTTC
TRBV4-3	TRBJ1-3	13	.	.	CASSQDPLSTIYF	TGCGCCAGCAGCCAAGACCCGCTAAGCACCATATATTTT
TRBV7-9	TRBJ2-5	14	.	.	CASRRTVHQETQYF	TGTGCCAGCAGACGGACAGTTCACCAAGAGACCCAGTACTTC
TRBV7-2	TRBJ2-1	12	.	.	CASSFWTGEQFF	TGTGCCAGCAGCTTCTGGACTGGAGAGCAGTTCTTC
TRBV11-2	TRBJ2-3	15	TRBD1	.	CASSSRDRGTDTQYF	TGTGCCAGCAGCTCCCGGGACAGGGGAACAGATACGCAGTATTTT
TRBV4-1	TRBJ2-1	14	TRBD2	.	CASSQEASGGHLFF	TGCGCCAGCAGCCAAGAGGCTAGCGGGGGTCATCTCTTCTTC
TRBV11-3	TRBJ2-5	13	.	few	CASSSGGGETQYF	TGTGCCAGCAGCTCAGGTGGCGGGGAGACCCAGTACTTC
TRBV30	TRBJ2-1	12	.	few	CAWSGGGHEQFF	TGTGCCTGGAGCGGGGGAGGACATGAGCAGTTCTTC
TRBV5-1	TRBJ1-2	13	TRBD1	few	CASSGQAPSGYTF	TGCGCCAGCAGCGGACAGGCCCCGTCGGGCTACACCTTC
TRBV9	TRBJ2-7	14	.	few	CASSTMGSSYEQYF	TGTGCCAGCAGCACGATGGGGAGCTCCTACGAGCAGTACTTC
TRBV7-2	TRBJ2-7	12	.	.	CASSSRVREQYF	TGTGCCAGCAGCTCCAGGGTGCGCGAGCAGTACTTC
TRBV6-6	TRBJ2-5	14	.	.	CASSYGSGQETQYF	TGTGCCAGCAGTTACGGGAGCGGGCAAGAGACCCAGTACTTC
TRBV13	TRBJ2-2	17	.	.	CASSLQTGRSYTGELFF	TGTGCCAGCAGCTTACAGACAGGTCGTTCGTACACCGGGGAGCTGTTTTTT
TRBV29-1	TRBJ2-3	15	TRBD2	.	CSVEFLAGSTDTQYF	TGCAGCGTTGAATTCCTAGCGGGGTCCACAGATACGCAGTATTTT
TRBV9	TRBJ2-7	14	TRBD1	.	CASSTGTGPYEQYF	TGTGCCAGCAGCACCGGGACAGGACCCTACGAGCAGTACTTC
TRBV7-3	TRBJ2-7	14	TRBD1	once	CASSAGTGSYEQYF	TGTGCCAGCAGCGCCGGGACAGGGAGCTACGAGCAGTACTTC
TRBV6-6	TRBJ1-5	15	TRBD1	.	CASSYSRTGGRPQHF	TGTGCCAGCAGTTACTCGAGAACAGGGGGCCGGCCCCAGCATTTT
TRBV9	TRBJ1-6	14	TRBD1	few	CASSLRTGEAPLHF	TGTGCCAGCAGCCTTCGGACAGGGGAGGCACCCCTCCACTTT
TRBV19	TRBJ2-7	15	TRBD1	.	CASSTGQGISYEQYF	TGTGCCAGTAGTACCGGACAGGGGATTTCCTACGAGCAGTACTTC
TRBV28	TRBJ2-1	16	.	.	CASSPGRGVNYNEQFF	TGTGCCAGCAGCCCAGGACGGGGAGTGAACTACAATGAGCAGTTCTTC
TRBV30	TRBJ2-1	11	.	.	CAWSVRNEQFF	TGTGCCTGGAGTGTACGGAATGAGCAGTTCTTC
TRBV6-6	TRBJ1-2	13	.	.	CASSYEENYGYTF	TGTGCCAGCAGTTACGAGGAAAACTATGGCTACACCTTC
TRBV19	TRBJ2-7	11	.	few	CASTGGWQQYF	TGTGCCAGTACCGGAGGTTGGCAGCAGTACTTC
TRBV7-9	TRBJ2-5	15	.	.	CASSSPGGRQETQYF	TGTGCCAGCAGCTCTCCAGGGGGGCGGCAAGAGACCCAGTACTTC
TRBV9	TRBJ2-3	16	TRBD2	once	CASSFSSGGDGDTQYF	TGTGCCAGCAGCTTTAGTAGCGGGGGGGACGGAGATACGCAGTATTTT
TRBV5-1	TRBJ2-5	16	TRBD1	.	CASSLADRPLGETQYF	TGCGCCAGCAGCTTGGCGGACAGGCCACTCGGAGAGACCCAGTACTTC
TRBV6-1	TRBJ1-2	13	TRBD1	few	CASSEGQGDGYTF	TGTGCCAGCAGTGAAGGACAGGGGGATGGCTACACCTTC
TRBV23-1	TRBJ1-2	11	.	few	CASSQLSGYTF	TGCGCCAGCAGTCAACTTTCCGGCTACACCTTC
TRBV5-4	TRBJ1-4	15	TRBD1	few	CASSEGGTGFEKLFF	TGTGCCAGCAGCGAGGGCGGGACAGGTTTTGAAAAACTGTTTTTT
TRBV7-9	TRBJ1-1	13	TRBD1	.	CASRSTGLTEAFF	TGTGCCAGCAGATCGACAGGGCTCACTGAAGCTTTCTTT
TRBV7-9	TRBJ1-4	13	.	few	CASSPQGGEKLFF	TGTGCCAGCAGCCCCCAGGGCGGAGAAAAACTGTTTTTT